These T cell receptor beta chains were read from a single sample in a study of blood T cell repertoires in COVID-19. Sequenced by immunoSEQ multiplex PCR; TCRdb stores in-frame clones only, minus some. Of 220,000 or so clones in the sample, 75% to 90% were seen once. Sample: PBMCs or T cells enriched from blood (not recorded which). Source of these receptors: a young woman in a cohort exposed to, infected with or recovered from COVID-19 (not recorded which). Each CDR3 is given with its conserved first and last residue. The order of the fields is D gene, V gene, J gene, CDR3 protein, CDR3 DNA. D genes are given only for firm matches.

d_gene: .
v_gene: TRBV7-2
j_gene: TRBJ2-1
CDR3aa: CASSLGQGYPYNEQFF
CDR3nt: TGTGCCAGCAGCTTAGGCCAGGGGTACCCCTACAATGAGCAGTTCTTC

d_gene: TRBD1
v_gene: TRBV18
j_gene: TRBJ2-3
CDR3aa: CASTPTRTGGTDTQYF
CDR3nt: TGTGCCAGCACACCAACGAGAACAGGGGGCACAGATACGCAGTATTTT

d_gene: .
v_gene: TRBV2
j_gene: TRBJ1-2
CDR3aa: CASRGEGGYGYTF
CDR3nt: TGTGCCAGCAGAGGAGAGGGAGGCTATGGCTACACCTTC

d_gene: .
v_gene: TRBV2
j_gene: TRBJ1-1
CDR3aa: CASSLQDNTEAFF
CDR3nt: TGTGCCAGCAGCCTCCAGGATAACACTGAAGCTTTCTTT

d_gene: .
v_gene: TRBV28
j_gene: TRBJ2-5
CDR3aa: CASSALETQYF
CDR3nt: TGTGCCAGCAGCGCGTTGGAGACCCAGTACTTC

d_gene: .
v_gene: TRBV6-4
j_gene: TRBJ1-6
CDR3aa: CASSDEGASINSPLHF
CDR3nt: TGTGCCAGCAGTGACGAGGGCGCGTCTATAAATTCACCCCTCCACTTT

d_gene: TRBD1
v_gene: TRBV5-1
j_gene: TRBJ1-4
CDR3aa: CASNPGQGNSNEKLFF
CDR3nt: TGCGCCAGCAACCCAGGACAGGGGAACTCTAATGAAAAACTGTTTTTT

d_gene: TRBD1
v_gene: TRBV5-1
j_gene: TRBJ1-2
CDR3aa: CASSVGTGFGYGYTF
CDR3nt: TGCGCCAGCAGCGTGGGGACAGGGTTCGGCTATGGCTACACCTTC

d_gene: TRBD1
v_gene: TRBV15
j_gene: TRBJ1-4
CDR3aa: CATSRTRQGLNEKLFF
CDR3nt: TGTGCCACCAGCAGAACCAGACAGGGTCTTAATGAAAAACTGTTTTTT

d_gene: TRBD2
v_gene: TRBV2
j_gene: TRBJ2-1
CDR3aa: CASSEGSGGGNEQFF
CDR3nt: TGTGCCAGCAGTGAGGGTAGCGGGGGGGGTAATGAGCAGTTCTTC

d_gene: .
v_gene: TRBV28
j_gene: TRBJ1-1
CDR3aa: CASSPSTGEAFF
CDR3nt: TGTGCCAGCAGTCCCTCGACGGGAGAAGCTTTCTTT

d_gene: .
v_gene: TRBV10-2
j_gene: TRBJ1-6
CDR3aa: CASSSEETYNSPLHF
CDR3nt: TGCGCCAGCAGTTCGGAGGAAACCTATAATTCACCCCTCCACTTT

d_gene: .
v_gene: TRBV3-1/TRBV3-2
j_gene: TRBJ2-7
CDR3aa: CASSRGVEQYF
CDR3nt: TGTGCCAGCAGCCGGGGGGTCGAGCAGTACTTC

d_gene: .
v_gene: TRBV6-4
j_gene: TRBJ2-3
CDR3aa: CASSDSERDTQYF
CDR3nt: TGTGCCAGCAGTGACTCCGAGCGAGATACGCAGTATTTT

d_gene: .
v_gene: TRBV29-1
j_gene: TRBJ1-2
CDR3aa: CSVLLTANYGYTF
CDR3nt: TGCAGCGTTCTGTTGACAGCTAACTATGGCTACACCTTC

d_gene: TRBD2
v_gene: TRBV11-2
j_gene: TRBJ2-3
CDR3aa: CASSPRTSGGSGDTQYF
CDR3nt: TGTGCCAGCAGCCCCAGGACTAGCGGGGGTTCGGGAGATACGCAGTATTTT

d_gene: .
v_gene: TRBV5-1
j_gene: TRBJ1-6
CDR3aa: CASSLNSGDSPLHF
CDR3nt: TGCGCCAGCAGCTTAAACAGCGGCGATTCACCCCTCCACTTT

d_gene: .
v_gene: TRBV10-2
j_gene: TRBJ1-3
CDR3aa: CATFGNTIYF
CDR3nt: TGCGCCACCTTTGGAAACACCATATATTTT

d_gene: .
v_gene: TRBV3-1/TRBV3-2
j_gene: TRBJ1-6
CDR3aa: CASSRSGHDYNSPLHF
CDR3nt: TGTGCCAGCAGCCGATCCGGACATGACTATAATTCACCCCTCCACTTT

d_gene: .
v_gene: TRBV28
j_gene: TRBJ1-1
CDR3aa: CAAYQRENTEAFF
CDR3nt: TGTGCCGCATACCAACGGGAGAACACTGAAGCTTTCTTT

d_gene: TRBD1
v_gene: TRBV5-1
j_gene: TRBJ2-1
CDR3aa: CASSVGQGKDEQFF
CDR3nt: TGCGCCAGCAGCGTTGGACAGGGTAAGGATGAGCAGTTCTTC

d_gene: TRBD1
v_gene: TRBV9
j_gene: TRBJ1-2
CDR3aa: CASSGQGIDYGYTF
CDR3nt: TGTGCCAGCAGCGGACAGGGAATTGACTATGGCTACACCTTC

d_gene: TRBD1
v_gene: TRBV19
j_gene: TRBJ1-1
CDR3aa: CASSIRDRGNTEAFF
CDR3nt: TGTGCCAGTAGTATCCGCGACAGGGGGAACACTGAAGCTTTCTTT

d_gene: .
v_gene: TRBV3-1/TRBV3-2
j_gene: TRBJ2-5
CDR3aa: CASSQDGRREETQYF
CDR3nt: TGTGCCAGCAGCCAAGATGGACGGCGGGAAGAGACCCAGTACTTC

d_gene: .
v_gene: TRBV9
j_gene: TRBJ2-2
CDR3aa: CASSVEGSITTGELFF
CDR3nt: TGTGCCAGCAGCGTAGAGGGGTCCATCACCACCGGGGAGCTGTTTTTT

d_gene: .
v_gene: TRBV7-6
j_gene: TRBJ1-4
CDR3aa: CASSLDRSREKLFF
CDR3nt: TGTGCCAGCAGCTTAGACAGGTCTCGGGAAAAACTGTTTTTT